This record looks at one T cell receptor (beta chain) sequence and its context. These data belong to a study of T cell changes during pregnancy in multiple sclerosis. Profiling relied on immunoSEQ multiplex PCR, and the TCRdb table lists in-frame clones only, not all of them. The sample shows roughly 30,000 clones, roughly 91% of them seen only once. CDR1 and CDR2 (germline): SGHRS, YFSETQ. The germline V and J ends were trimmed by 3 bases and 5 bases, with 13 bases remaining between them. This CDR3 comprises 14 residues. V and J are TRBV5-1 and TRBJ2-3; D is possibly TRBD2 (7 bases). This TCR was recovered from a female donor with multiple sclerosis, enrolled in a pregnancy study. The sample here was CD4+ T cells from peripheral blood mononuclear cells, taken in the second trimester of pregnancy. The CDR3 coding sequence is TGCGCCAGCAGCTGGGGGCTAGCGGAAGATACGCAGTATTTT. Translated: CASSWGLAEDTQYF.